This T cell receptor beta chain was sequenced during a study of blood T cell repertoires in COVID-19. Study in general: Collection of acute and convalescent COVID-19 samples took place in the United States, Italy and Spain. PBMCs, B-cell-depleted T cells, or T cells provided the cDNA or gDNA that made up the material.

The CDR3 runs 14 residues. With V trimmed by 7 bases and J by 7 bases, 10 bases remained unmatched. The germline V gene encodes CDR1 MRHNA and CDR2 SNTAGT. This clone showed up just once. In the study's own analysis: From reference gene primer amplification, estimates of nucleated cell counts were derived. The protocol was immunoSEQ multiplex PCR, while the TCRdb copy is restricted to in-frame clones and leaves out a portion. For V, J and clone size, that table is used; D and trimming come from the DNA. This repertoire shows 45,000 to 70,000 clones, around 67% found once; its top ten account for more than 15%.

This chain connects TRBV6-4 to TRBJ2-1, with 7 nucleotides matching TRBD2. Source material: peripheral blood. This sequence originates from a woman between 45 and 60 years old with active or convalescent COVID-19. This CDR3 is CASKLSGMRNEQFF. Written as DNA, the CDR3 is TGTGCCAGCAAGTTGAGCGGGATGAGGAATGAGCAGTTCTTC.